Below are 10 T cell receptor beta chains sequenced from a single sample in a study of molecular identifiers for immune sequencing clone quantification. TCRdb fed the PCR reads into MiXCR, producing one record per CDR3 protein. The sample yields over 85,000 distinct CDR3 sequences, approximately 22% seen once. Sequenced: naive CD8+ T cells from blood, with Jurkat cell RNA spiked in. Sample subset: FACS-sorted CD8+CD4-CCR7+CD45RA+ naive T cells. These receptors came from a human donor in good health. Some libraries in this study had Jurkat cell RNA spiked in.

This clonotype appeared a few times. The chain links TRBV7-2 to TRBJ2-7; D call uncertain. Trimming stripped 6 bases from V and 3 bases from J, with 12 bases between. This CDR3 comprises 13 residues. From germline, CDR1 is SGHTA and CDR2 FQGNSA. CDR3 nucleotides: TGTGCCAGCAGACTAAACTCGTACTACGAGCAGTACTTC. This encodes CASRLNSYYEQYF.

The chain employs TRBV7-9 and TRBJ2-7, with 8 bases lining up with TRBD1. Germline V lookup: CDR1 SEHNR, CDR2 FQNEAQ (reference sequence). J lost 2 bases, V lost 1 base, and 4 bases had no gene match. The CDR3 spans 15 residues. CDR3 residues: CASSLGPTGAYEQYF. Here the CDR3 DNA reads TGTGCCAGCAGCTTAGGCCCGACAGGGGCCTACGAGCAGTACTTC.

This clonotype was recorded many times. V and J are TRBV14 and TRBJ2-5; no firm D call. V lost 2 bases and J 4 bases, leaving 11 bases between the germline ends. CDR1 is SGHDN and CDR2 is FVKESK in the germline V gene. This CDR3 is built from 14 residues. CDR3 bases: TGTGCCAGCAGCCAATTAGTACCAGGAGAGACCCAGTACTTC. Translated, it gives CASSQLVPGETQYF.

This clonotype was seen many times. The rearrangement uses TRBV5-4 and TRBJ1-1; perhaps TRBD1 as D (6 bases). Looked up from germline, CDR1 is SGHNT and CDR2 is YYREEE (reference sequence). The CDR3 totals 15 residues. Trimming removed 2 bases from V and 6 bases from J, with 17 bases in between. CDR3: CASSLGTQGHAEAFF. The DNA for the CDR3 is TGTGCCAGCAGCTTAGGGACGCAGGGGCACGCTGAAGCTTTCTTT.

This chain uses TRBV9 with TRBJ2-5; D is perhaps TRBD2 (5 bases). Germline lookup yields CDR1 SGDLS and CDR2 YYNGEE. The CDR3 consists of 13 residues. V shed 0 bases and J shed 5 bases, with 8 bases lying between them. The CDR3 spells CASSVGELETQYF. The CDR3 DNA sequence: TGTGCCAGCAGCGTAGGGGAGCTGGAGACCCAGTACTTC.

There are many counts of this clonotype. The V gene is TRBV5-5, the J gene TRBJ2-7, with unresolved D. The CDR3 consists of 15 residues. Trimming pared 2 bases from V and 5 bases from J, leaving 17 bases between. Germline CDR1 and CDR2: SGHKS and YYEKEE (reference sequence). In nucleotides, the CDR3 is TGTGCCAGCAGCTTTGGACGGACCTCCTTAGACGAGCAGTACTTC. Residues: CASSFGRTSLDEQYF.

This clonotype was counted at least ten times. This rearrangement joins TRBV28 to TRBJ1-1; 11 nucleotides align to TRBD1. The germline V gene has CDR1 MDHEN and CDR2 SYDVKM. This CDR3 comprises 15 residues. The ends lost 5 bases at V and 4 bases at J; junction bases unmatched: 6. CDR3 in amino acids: CASSRTGTGGTEAFF. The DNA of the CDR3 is TGTGCCAGCAGTCGTACCGGGACAGGGGGCACTGAAGCTTTCTTT.

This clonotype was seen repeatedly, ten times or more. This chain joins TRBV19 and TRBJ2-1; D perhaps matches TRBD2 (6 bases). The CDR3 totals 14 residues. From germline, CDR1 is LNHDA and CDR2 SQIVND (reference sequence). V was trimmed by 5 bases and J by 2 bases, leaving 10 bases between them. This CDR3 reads CASSGSGTYNEQFF. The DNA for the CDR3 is TGTGCCAGTAGTGGTAGCGGAACCTACAATGAGCAGTTCTTC. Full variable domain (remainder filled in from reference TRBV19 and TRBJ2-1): DGGITQSPKYLFRKEGQNVTLSCEQNLNHDAMYWYRQDPGQGLRLIYYSQIVNDFQKGDIAEGYSVSREKKESFPLTVTSAQKNPTAFYLCASSGSGTYNEQFFGPGTRLTVL.

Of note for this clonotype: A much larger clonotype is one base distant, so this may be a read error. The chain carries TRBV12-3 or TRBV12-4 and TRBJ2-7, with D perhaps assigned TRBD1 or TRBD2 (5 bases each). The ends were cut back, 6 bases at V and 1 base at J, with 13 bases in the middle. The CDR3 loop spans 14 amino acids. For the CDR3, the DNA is TGTGCCAGCAGGCCGGGACGGAGTTCCTACGAGCAGTACTTC. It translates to CASRPGRSSYEQYF.

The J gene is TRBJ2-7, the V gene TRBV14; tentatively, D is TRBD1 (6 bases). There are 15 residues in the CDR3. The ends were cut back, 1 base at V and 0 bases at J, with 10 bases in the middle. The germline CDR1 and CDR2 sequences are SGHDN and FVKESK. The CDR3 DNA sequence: TGTGCCAGCAGCCAAGCAGGGACAAGCTCCTACGAGCAGTACTTC. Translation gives CASSQAGTSSYEQYF.